Given below is one T cell receptor beta chain in context. As yet, its antigen is unknown. This sample stems from a study of radiotherapy plus CTLA-4 blockade in lung cancer. Study in general: Around 19% of patients responded objectively, and approximately 31% achieved disease control.

Study-wide results and limits: The study found tumor-derived TCR clones expanded in blood after radiotherapy plus ipilimumab.

The junction had 8 bases not matched to a gene; V was cut back by 8 bases and J by 7 bases. The germline V gene encodes CDR1 MNHEY and CDR2 SMNVEV (reference sequence). The CDR3 spans 14 residues. Libraries were prepared by immunoSEQ multiplex PCR; TCRdb keeps only in-frame clonotypes and omits some of them. The table includes approximately 80,000 clones, roughly 74% detected once. Alongside CTLA-4 blockade with ipilimumab, patients with chemo-refractory metastatic non-small-cell lung cancer received focal radiation. This material consisted of peripheral blood, taken from a patient treated with radiotherapy plus ipilimumab. The chain employs TRBV27 and TRBJ1-4, with 9 bases aligning to TRBD1. The sequence came from a human donor with non-small cell lung cancer whose response to radiotherapy plus ipilimumab could not be evaluated. The CDR3 sequence is CASGTGGGGEKLFF. The DNA for the CDR3 is TGTGCCAGCGGCACAGGGGGCGGTGGTGAAAAACTGTTTTTT.